This is a list of T cell receptor beta chains from one sample in a study of T-cell memory formation after mild COVID-19. TCRdb re-called the 5' RACE reads through MiXCR, storing one row per CDR3 protein. The sample holds under 250,000 distinct CDR3 sequences, around 8.8% seen once. The sample comprised PBMCs or a T cell subset sorted from them (not recorded which). The source is a man between 18 and 29 years old who had mild COVID-19 (a few samples of this study predate the infection). Cell type and time point are not known. The CDR3 runs from the conserved cysteine through the conserved F or W. The D gene is left open where the match is weak. Clone size is given for some rows only: seen once, a few or many times, or a class if the clone is expanded.

abundance: NA; v_gene: TRBV12-3/TRBV12-4; j_gene: TRBJ2-5; d_gene: TRBD1; CDR3aa: CASSLAQAGGTETQYF; CDR3nt: TGTGCCAGCAGTTTAGCGCAGGCAGGGGGAACAGAGACCCAGTACTTC
abundance: few; v_gene: TRBV7-9; j_gene: TRBJ2-7; d_gene: NA; CDR3aa: CASSFSGGAYEQYF; CDR3nt: TGTGCCAGCAGTTTTTCCGGGGGCGCCTACGAGCAGTACTTC
abundance: NA; v_gene: TRBV5-1; j_gene: TRBJ2-1; d_gene: TRBD2; CDR3aa: CASSLYPGLQISYNEQFF; CDR3nt: TGCGCCAGCAGCCTTTACCCGGGACTACAAATTTCCTACAATGAGCAGTTCTTC
abundance: NA; v_gene: TRBV20-1; j_gene: TRBJ2-6; d_gene: NA; CDR3aa: CSARTQGGSGANVLTF; CDR3nt: TGCAGTGCTAGGACCCAGGGGGGCTCTGGGGCCAACGTCCTGACTTTC
abundance: NA; v_gene: TRBV4-1; j_gene: TRBJ2-2; d_gene: NA; CDR3aa: CASSQDTVLSRRENTGELFF; CDR3nt: TGCGCCAGCAGCCAAGATACGGTTTTGAGTCGGCGGGAAAACACCGGGGAGCTGTTTTTT
abundance: few; v_gene: TRBV28; j_gene: TRBJ1-6; d_gene: TRBD1; CDR3aa: CASSFYTGGSPLHF; CDR3nt: TGTGCCAGCAGTTTTTATACAGGGGGTTCACCCCTCCACTTT
abundance: few; v_gene: TRBV2; j_gene: TRBJ2-5; d_gene: NA; CDR3aa: CASGAELTGQETQYF; CDR3nt: TGTGCCAGCGGAGCAGAGCTTACAGGCCAAGAGACCCAGTACTTC
abundance: few; v_gene: TRBV20-1; j_gene: TRBJ2-5; d_gene: NA; CDR3aa: CSASFGETQYF; CDR3nt: TGCAGTGCTAGTTTCGGAGAGACCCAGTACTTC
abundance: NA; v_gene: TRBV12-3/TRBV12-4; j_gene: TRBJ1-2; d_gene: NA; CDR3aa: CASSFLAVDYGYTF; CDR3nt: TGTGCCAGCAGTTTTTTAGCCGTGGACTATGGCTACACCTTC
abundance: few; v_gene: TRBV2; j_gene: TRBJ2-3; d_gene: NA; CDR3aa: CARRDSPGGDTQYF; CDR3nt: TGTGCCAGGAGGGACTCCCCCGGAGGAGATACGCAGTATTTT
abundance: NA; v_gene: TRBV5-1; j_gene: TRBJ2-5; d_gene: TRBD1; CDR3aa: CASSLAAGGMETQYF; CDR3nt: TGCGCCAGCAGCTTGGCCGCAGGGGGCATGGAGACCCAGTACTTC
abundance: NA; v_gene: TRBV4-3; j_gene: TRBJ2-1; d_gene: NA; CDR3aa: CASSQDRGSGEQFF; CDR3nt: TGCGCCAGCAGCCAAGACAGGGGTTCTGGTGAGCAGTTCTTC
abundance: many; v_gene: TRBV7-3; j_gene: TRBJ2-5; d_gene: NA; CDR3aa: CASSLNRGQETQYF; CDR3nt: TGTGCCAGCAGCTTAAATCGGGGGCAAGAGACCCAGTACTTC
abundance: NA; v_gene: TRBV7-3; j_gene: TRBJ2-3; d_gene: TRBD2; CDR3aa: CASSLYPSGGTDTQYF; CDR3nt: TGTGCCAGCAGCTTATACCCTAGCGGCGGCACAGATACGCAGTATTTT
abundance: NA; v_gene: TRBV12-3/TRBV12-4; j_gene: TRBJ2-2; d_gene: NA; CDR3aa: CASSQSTGTGELFF; CDR3nt: TGTGCCAGCAGTCAATCTACAGGGACCGGGGAGCTGTTTTTT
abundance: NA; v_gene: TRBV9; j_gene: TRBJ2-1; d_gene: NA; CDR3aa: CASSPGTQEQFF; CDR3nt: TGTGCCAGCAGCCCCGGGACTCAAGAGCAGTTCTTC
abundance: many; v_gene: TRBV5-1; j_gene: TRBJ2-1; d_gene: TRBD2; CDR3aa: CASSRTGTSGEQFF; CDR3nt: TGCGCCAGCAGCCGCACCGGGACTAGCGGGGAGCAGTTCTTC
abundance: many; v_gene: TRBV12-3/TRBV12-4; j_gene: TRBJ2-2; d_gene: NA; CDR3aa: CASSPRNTGELFF; CDR3nt: TGTGCCAGCAGTCCTCGAAACACCGGGGAGCTGTTTTTT
abundance: many; v_gene: TRBV6-5; j_gene: TRBJ2-7; d_gene: TRBD2; CDR3aa: CASSPQSGEYEQYF; CDR3nt: TGTGCCAGCAGTCCCCAAAGCGGGGAGTACGAGCAGTACTTC
abundance: few; v_gene: TRBV11-3; j_gene: TRBJ2-6; d_gene: TRBD1; CDR3aa: CASSSGQGASGANVLTF; CDR3nt: TGTGCCAGCAGCTCAGGACAGGGGGCTTCTGGGGCCAACGTCCTGACTTTC
abundance: NA; v_gene: TRBV7-2; j_gene: TRBJ1-3; d_gene: NA; CDR3aa: CASSLSGVSGAGNTIYF; CDR3nt: TGTGCCAGCAGCTTATCGGGGGTCAGCGGCGCTGGAAACACCATATATTTT
abundance: NA; v_gene: TRBV4-2; j_gene: TRBJ2-7; d_gene: TRBD1; CDR3aa: CASSQDEGQGVAYEQYF; CDR3nt: TGTGCCAGCAGCCAAGATGAGGGACAGGGGGTGGCCTACGAGCAGTACTTC